This T cell receptor beta chain is drawn from a study of shared clonotypes between healthy human individuals. Of note for this clone: What it binds is unknown.

CDR1 and CDR2 from the germline V gene are SNHLY and FYNNEI. Trimming took 3 bases from V and 8 from J, leaving 8 bases between them. The CDR3 extends over 12 amino acids. Findings and limits, study-wide: When naive CD4 clonotypes were compared across several donors, 4% to 5.5% were shared.

Sequenced by immunoSEQ multiplex PCR; TCRdb stores in-frame clones only, minus some. The table includes a few million clones, over 85% detected once. The chain combines TRBV2 with TRBJ2-1; D is unclear. The source is a man aged 18 to 35 in good health. Sequenced input: naive CD4+ T cells sorted from blood. Documented subset: CD45RA+ positively selected. The CDR3 DNA sequence: TGTGCCAGCAGTGAGGACCGCGATGAGCAGTTCTTC. It is translated as CASSEDRDEQFF. The whole variable domain, filled in from reference TRBV2 and TRBJ2-1, reads EPEVTQTPSHQVTQMGQEVILRCVPISNHLYFYWYRQILGQKVEFLVSFYNNEISEKSEIFDDQFSVERPDGSNFTLKIRSTKLEDSAMYFCASSEDRDEQFFGPGTRLTVL.